A single sample is the source of the 18 T cell receptor beta chains below, sequenced in a study of shared clonotypes between healthy human individuals. The assay was immunoSEQ multiplex PCR, and TCRdb's table has in-frame clones only and misses some. The data show about 2.1 million clones, about 94% seen once. CD45RO-negative cells were positively selected for CCR7, leaving out terminally differentiated effector memory CD45RA+ cells. Source material: naive CD8+ T cells from PBMCs. These receptors were obtained from a man aged 18 to 29 in good health. Some clones in this sample may be carry-over from other donors' samples.

The gene calls are TRBV27 and TRBJ2-7; either TRBD1 or TRBD2 may supply D (5 bases each). V lost 6 bases and J lost 2, with 17 bases in between. The CDR3 spans 15 residues. CDR1 and CDR2 from the germline V gene are MNHEY and SMNVEV (reference sequence). The CDR3 protein is CASSPRDGGPYEQYF. CDR3 coding DNA: TGTGCCAGCAGCCCCCGGGACGGCGGCCCCTACGAGCAGTACTTC.

V gene TRBV6-1 combines with J gene TRBJ2-5; D is possibly TRBD2 (6 bases). Germline V lookup: CDR1 MNHNS, CDR2 SASEGT. Trimming took off 5 bases at V and 7 bases at J, with 20 bases between the two ends. This CDR3 has 15 amino acids. The CDR3 sequence is CASSFRAGSGGTQYF. The CDR3 DNA reads as TGTGCCAGCAGTTTTCGAGCGGGCTCAGGTGGGACCCAGTACTTC.

This chain joins TRBV12-5 and TRBJ1-2; tentatively, D is TRBD1 (5 bases). The germline V and J ends were trimmed by 4 bases and 6 bases, with 15 bases remaining between them. Germline values: CDR1 LGHNT, CDR2 FRNRAP. This CDR3 is 14 amino acids long. The CDR3 nucleotides are TGTGCTAGTGGTTCAACGTGGGGCGGACATGGCTACACCTTC. Its translation is CASGSTWGGHGYTF.

The chain couples TRBV7-8 to TRBJ2-7; the D gene is possibly TRBD1 (6 bases). Germline V gene lookup returns CDR1 SGHVS and CDR2 FQNEAQ. The CDR3 covers 15 residues. V lost 5 bases to trimming and J lost 7 bases, with 21 bases between them. The DNA for the CDR3 is TGTGCCAGCAGCATAGACAGGTCCCCTGCGTGGGAGCAGTACTTC. It codes for CASSIDRSPAWEQYF.

The CDR3 DNA is TGCGCCAGCAGCCAAGAAGATGCCGGGACATCACCCACGTCTGGAAACACCATATATTTT. Amino acid sequence: CASSQEDAGTSPTSGNTIYF. The chain recombines TRBV4-1 with TRBJ1-3; D possibly corresponds to TRBD1 (6 bases). CDR3 length: 20 amino acids. Germline loops: CDR1 MGHRA, CDR2 YSYEKL. Trimming took 0 bases from V and 1 from J, leaving 22 bases between them.

V is TRBV10-1 and J is TRBJ1-1; D unresolved. Germline CDR1 is WNHNN and CDR2 is SYGVQD (reference sequence). The V and J ends lost 3 bases and 2 bases respectively, with 4 bases between them. The CDR3 loop spans 12 amino acids. Written as DNA, the CDR3 is TGCGCCAGCAGTGATTTTAACACTGAAGCTTTCTTT. Protein: CASSDFNTEAFF.

The chain recombines TRBV21-1 with TRBJ1-4; the listed D gene, TRBD1, was not tested against the DNA. TRBV21-1 has pseudogene status. This CDR3 contains 13 residues. The CDR3 loop is CATGQGTNEKLFF. CDR3 nucleotides: TGTGCCACCGGACAGGGAACTAATGAAAAACTGTTTTTT.

This clone was observed a few times. V is TRBV4-1 and J is TRBJ1-4, with D possibly matching TRBD1 (6 bases). V lost 0 bases to trimming and J lost 14 bases, with 16 bases between them. Per germline, CDR1 MGHRA and CDR2 YSYEKL. This CDR3 comprises 14 residues. CDR3 sequence reads: CASSQDQGTRGLFF. As DNA, the CDR3 is TGCGCCAGCAGCCAAGATCAAGGGACTAGGGGGCTGTTTTTT.

This clone was seen only a few times. V usage is TRBV28 and J usage is TRBJ2-2; 7 bases map to TRBD1. The junction had 1 base not matched to a gene; V was cut back by 0 bases and J by 0 bases. Per the germline V gene, CDR1 is MDHEN and CDR2 is SYDVKM. The CDR3 has 16 residues. The CDR3 nucleotides are TGTGCCAGCAGTTTATGGGGACAGACGAACACCGGGGAGCTGTTTTTT. Its protein is CASSLWGQTNTGELFF.

This CDR3 is CASSATGGTVPTDGYTF. CDR3 DNA sequence: TGTGCCAGCAGCGCGACGGGGGGGACCGTCCCTACGGATGGCTACACCTTC. The chain carries TRBV9 and TRBJ1-2, with TRBD1 as a possible D gene (5 bases). Trimming cost V 3 bases and J 6 bases, with 24 bases left between them. The CDR3 consists of 17 residues. Germline V gene lookup returns CDR1 SGDLS and CDR2 YYNGEE.

V gene TRBV5-1 combines with J gene TRBJ1-1; 9 bases align to TRBD1. Germline V gives CDR1 SGHRS, CDR2 YFSETQ. CDR3 length: 15 residues. Trimming at V came to 4 bases and at J to 6 bases, leaving 10 bases not matched to a gene. CDR3 in amino acids: CASSNSGTGLPEAFF. The CDR3 nucleotides read TGCGCCAGCAGCAATTCCGGGACAGGGTTGCCTGAAGCTTTCTTT. The complete variable domain, with remaining parts taken from reference TRBV5-1 and TRBJ1-1, reads KAGVTQTPRYLIKTRGQQVTLSCSPISGHRSVSWYQQTPGQGLQFLFEYFSETQRNKGNFPGRFSGRQFSNSRSEMNVSTLELGDSALYLCASSNSGTGLPEAFFGQGTRLTVV.

To note about this clone: The same CDR3 arises from other DNA sequences in this sample as well. The chain joins TRBV1 to TRBJ2-1; the DNA was not compared with TRBD2, the D call given in the table. TRBV1 is marked as a pseudogene. The CDR3 is 13 amino acids. CDR3 amino acids: CTSSHPRSNEQFF. CDR3 DNA: TGCACCAGCAGCCATCCTAGATCCAATGAGCAGTTCTTC.

This clone was seen a single time. The chain is built from TRBV29-1 and TRBJ2-1, with D uncertain. The length of the CDR3 is 16 residues. The germline CDR1 and CDR2 sequences are SQVTM and ANQGSEA. Trimming pared 1 base from V and 2 bases from J, leaving 15 bases between. CDR3 sequence: CSVEGLNDQPYNEQFF. The CDR3 coding sequence is TGCAGCGTTGAAGGATTAAATGACCAACCCTACAATGAGCAGTTCTTC.

This chain uses TRBV7-2 with TRBJ2-3; D possibly corresponds to TRBD1 (5 bases). Deletions cut 6 bases from V and 4 bases from J, with 14 bases between. In germline, CDR1 is SGHTA, CDR2 FQGNSA. CDR3 length: 14 amino acids. CDR3 bases: TGTGCCAGCAGAGAACTGGGGCTACCAGATACGCAGTATTTT. Translated: CASRELGLPDTQYF.

This chain joins TRBV11-1 and TRBJ2-3; TRBD2 matches 10 bases. The V segment lost 3 bases and the J segment 4 bases; nucleotides outside the gene matches: 4. Germline loops: CDR1 SGHAT, CDR2 FQDESV (reference sequence). There are 15 residues in the CDR3. Here the CDR3 DNA reads TGTGCCAGCAGCTTGCTAGCGGGAGTGGCAGATACGCAGTATTTT. Residues: CASSLLAGVADTQYF.

The rearrangement links TRBV5-6 to TRBJ2-7, with 12 bases aligning to TRBD1. J gave up 4 bases and V 6 bases, and 8 bases lay outside the gene matches. Per germline, CDR1 SGHDT and CDR2 YYEEEE. The CDR3 is made up of 15 amino acids. CDR3 DNA: TGTGCCAGCATTCTTCCGGGACAGGGGGCGTACGAGCAGTACTTC. This codes for CASILPGQGAYEQYF.

This clone appeared a single time. The junction shows a germline mismatch at one end, possibly a read error. The V and J genes are TRBV7-6 and TRBJ1-2, with 8 bases that match TRBD1. Germline CDR1 reads SGHVS; CDR2 reads FNYEAQ. This CDR3 region has 21 residues. CDR3 in amino acids: CASSFKTGDAFPFLTNNGYTF. The DNA of the CDR3 is TGTGCCAGCAGCTTCAAGACAGGGGACGCCTTCCCCTTTTTAACTAACAATGGCTACACCTTC.

The rearrangement joins TRBV11-2 to TRBJ2-1, with 8 bases fitting TRBD2. V shed 5 bases, J shed 0 bases, and the junction held 6 bases outside the gene matches. Per germline, CDR1 SGHAT and CDR2 FQNNGV. This CDR3 comprises 16 residues. The CDR3 is CASSTLAGSSYNEQFF. DNA of the CDR3: TGTGCCAGCAGCACGCTAGCGGGTAGCTCCTACAATGAGCAGTTCTTC.